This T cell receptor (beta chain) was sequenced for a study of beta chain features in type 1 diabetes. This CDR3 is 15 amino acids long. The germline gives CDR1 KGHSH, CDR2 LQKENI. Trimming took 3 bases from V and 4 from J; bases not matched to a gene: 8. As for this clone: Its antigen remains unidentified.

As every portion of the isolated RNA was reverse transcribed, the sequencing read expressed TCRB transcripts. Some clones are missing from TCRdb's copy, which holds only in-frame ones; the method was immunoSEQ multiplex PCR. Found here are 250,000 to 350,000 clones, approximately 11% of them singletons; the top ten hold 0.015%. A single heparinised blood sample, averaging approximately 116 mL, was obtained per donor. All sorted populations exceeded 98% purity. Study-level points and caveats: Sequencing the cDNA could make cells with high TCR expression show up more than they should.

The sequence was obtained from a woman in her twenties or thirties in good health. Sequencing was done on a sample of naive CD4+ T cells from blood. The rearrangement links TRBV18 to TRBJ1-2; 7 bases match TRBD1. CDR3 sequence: CASSPGTDHSYGYTF. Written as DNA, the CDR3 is TGTGCCAGCTCACCCGGGACAGATCATAGCTATGGCTACACCTTC.